A selection of T cell receptor beta chains follows, all from one sample in a study of T cells after yellow fever vaccination. Via MiXCR, TCRdb re-called the 5' RACE reads, giving one row per CDR3 protein. The sample has about 32,000 distinct CDR3 sequences, about 10% seen once; the top ten hold roughly 12%. This specimen consisted of PBMCs, either bulk or a sorted T-cell subset (CD4+, CD8+, memory, or dextramer-sorted; not recorded which), obtained approximately 16 days after the first yellow fever vaccination. These receptor sequences come from a man aged 18 to 29 who received the YFV17D yellow fever vaccine. Both conserved end residues are part of each CDR3. A D gene is named only where the DNA matches it firmly. Size values are once, few and many counts, or a class for expanded clones, and some rows have none.

D gene	clone size	V gene	J gene	CDR3 protein	CDR3 DNA
.	many	TRBV4-2	TRBJ2-2	CASSQDYVFDGELFF	TGTGCCAGCAGCCAAGATTATGTTTTCGACGGGGAGCTGTTTTTT
.	many	TRBV12-3/TRBV12-4	TRBJ1-5	CASSLTSNQPQHF	TGTGCCAGCAGTTTAACTTCTAATCAGCCCCAGCATTTT
.	many	TRBV27	TRBJ2-5	CASGPGGGETQYF	TGTGCCAGCGGGCCTGGGGGTGGGGAGACCCAGTACTTC
.	many	TRBV5-1	TRBJ2-3	CASSKRPGGSTDTQYF	TGCGCCAGCAGCAAACGCCCCGGCGGGAGCACAGATACGCAGTATTTT
TRBD2	many	TRBV19	TRBJ2-1	CASSWGPSGGSYNEQFF	TGTGCCAGTAGTTGGGGGCCTAGCGGGGGCTCCTACAATGAGCAGTTCTTC
.	many	TRBV20-1	TRBJ1-4	CSGTVNEKLFF	TGCAGTGGGACGGTGAATGAAAAACTGTTTTTT
.	many	TRBV5-1	TRBJ2-3	CASRGRPGVDTQYF	TGCGCCAGCAGGGGCAGGCCGGGAGTAGATACGCAGTATTTT
.	medium-sized	TRBV29-1	TRBJ2-3	CSVEAGAGTRTDTQYF	TGCAGCGTTGAAGCGGGGGCAGGAACCCGCACAGATACGCAGTATTTT
.	many	TRBV12-3/TRBV12-4	TRBJ1-2	CASSFPGSFGGYTF	TGTGCCAGCAGTTTTCCAGGGTCCTTCGGCGGCTACACCTTC
.	many	TRBV12-3/TRBV12-4	TRBJ1-6	CASSLEGPDNSPLHF	TGTGCCAGCAGTTTAGAGGGGCCGGATAATTCACCCCTCCACTTT
.	many	TRBV3-1	TRBJ2-1	CASSQSRVSEQFF	TGTGCCAGCAGCCAATCAAGGGTGTCCGAGCAGTTCTTC
TRBD2	many	TRBV12-3/TRBV12-4	TRBJ2-3	CASSYGGAGDTQYF	TGTGCCAGCAGTTACGGGGGGGCCGGAGATACGCAGTATTTT
.	.	TRBV5-4	TRBJ2-5	CASSSSTAHGETQYF	TGTGCCAGCAGCTCCTCGACTGCGCATGGGGAGACCCAGTACTTC
.	many	TRBV6-5	TRBJ2-1	CASSYGREQFF	TGTGCCAGCAGTTACGGTAGGGAGCAGTTCTTC
TRBD2	many	TRBV7-9	TRBJ2-1	CASSLALAGTYEQFF	TGTGCCAGCAGCTTAGCTCTAGCGGGGACGTATGAGCAGTTCTTC
.	many	TRBV4-3	TRBJ2-3	CASSQEGVGFTDTQYF	TGCGCCAGCAGCCAAGAGGGGGTCGGGTTTACAGATACGCAGTATTTT
.	many	TRBV7-9	TRBJ2-4	CASSLRGPQNIQYF	TGTGCCAGCAGCTTACGGGGGCCCCAAAACATTCAGTACTTC
.	many	TRBV3-1	TRBJ1-6	CASSFTQRDLNF	TGTGCCAGCAGCTTCACGCAGCGGGACCTAAACTTT
.	many	TRBV18	TRBJ2-3	CASSPPSQRQHTQYF	TGTGCCAGCTCACCACCGAGTCAGCGCCAGCATACGCAGTATTTT
TRBD2	many	TRBV6-5	TRBJ2-2	CASSSPGGGVAGELFF	TGTGCCAGCAGTTCCCCGGGCGGGGGGGTGGCCGGGGAGCTGTTTTTT
.	many	TRBV19	TRBJ1-6	CASSIRPYNSPLHF	TGTGCCAGTAGTATTCGCCCGTATAATTCACCCCTCCACTTT
.	many	TRBV29-1	TRBJ2-1	CRGGESYNEQFF	TGCAGGGGGGGAGAGAGCTACAATGAGCAGTTCTTC
.	.	TRBV25-1	TRBJ2-5	CASSAIATEETQYF	TGTGCCAGCAGCGCGATCGCGACCGAAGAGACCCAGTACTTC